This TCR beta chain stems from a study of blood T cell repertoires in COVID-19. The wider study: Nucleic acid was either cDNA or gDNA, and it came from T cells, B-cell-depleted T cells, or PBMCs.

V was trimmed by 6 bases and J by 5 bases, leaving 10 bases between them. The CDR3 contains 12 residues. Looked up from germline, CDR1 is MDHEN and CDR2 is SYDVKM. Authors' data handling: Reference gene primer amplification gave estimated nucleated cell counts. Libraries were prepared by immunoSEQ multiplex PCR; TCRdb keeps only in-frame clonotypes and omits some of them. V and J calls plus clone size are reproduced from that table; the DNA served to infer D and trimming. The sample consists of about 220,000 clones, almost 90% of them appearing once. Study members were between about 18 and 100 years old and lived in approximately 25 US regions.

This clonotype originated in a woman in her fifties or sixties with acute COVID-19. The gene calls are TRBV28 and TRBJ2-5; no clear D gene. The sample was PBMCs or T cells enriched from blood (not recorded which). In DNA form, the CDR3 reads TGTGCCAGCAGGCCCTCCCGGGAGACCCAGTACTTC. This encodes CASRPSRETQYF.